A single sample gave rise to the 23 T cell receptor beta chains below, sequenced in a study of T cells in Graves' hyperthyroidism and ophthalmopathy. What was amplified from RNA transcripts were TCR beta CDR3 regions. First-round RT-PCR with HTBI primers amplified the TCR CDR3 region. TCRdb passed the multiplex PCR reads through MiXCR, listing each CDR3 protein once. The sample yields fewer than 650,000 distinct CDR3 sequences, around 15% seen once. Specimen: blood. The receptors were sampled from a middle-aged woman with Graves' ophthalmopathy.

This clonotype was picked up a small number of times. Likely a read error: the CDR3 ends without its conserved phenylalanine or tryptophan. The chain couples TRBV12-3 or TRBV12-4 to TRBJ1-1; maybe TRBD1 (5 bases). There are 14 residues in the CDR3. V dropped 6 bases and J dropped 7 bases, with 18 bases sitting between them. The CDR3 protein is CASSSTGGGNEAFL. CDR3 coding DNA: TGTGCCAGCAGCAGTACCGGGGGTGGAAATGAAGCTTTCCTT.

This clonotype was observed many times. The chain joins TRBV7-8 to TRBJ1-3; weak D call: TRBD1 (5 bases). The V end was cut by 1 base, the J end by 3 bases, with 13 bases between. The germline V gene has CDR1 SGHVS and CDR2 FQNEAQ. The CDR3 contains 16 residues. The CDR3 DNA is TGTGCCAGCAGCTTAGTCAATGCAGGGCATGGAAACACCATATATTTT. It yields the protein CASSLVNAGHGNTIYF.

J is TRBJ2-7 and V is TRBV28; TRBD2 matches 12 bases. The V and J ends lost 8 bases and 0 bases, in that order; junction bases with no gene match: 11. The CDR3 extends over 17 amino acids. Germline V gene data show CDR1 as MDHEN and CDR2 as SYDVKM. CDR3 sequence: CASLPLAGGHDSYEQYF. CDR3 sequence (DNA): TGTGCCAGCTTACCGCTAGCGGGAGGGCATGACTCCTACGAGCAGTACTTC.

This clonotype has ten or more counts. The genes are TRBV11-2 and TRBJ2-7; D unclear. CDR1 is SGHAT and CDR2 is FQNNGV in the germline V gene. CDR3 length equals 12 residues. The V and J ends lost 2 bases and 7 bases respectively, with 9 bases between them. DNA for the CDR3: TGTGCCAGCAGCTTATGGGCAGATGAGCAGTACTTC. Protein: CASSLWADEQYF.

This clonotype was found many times. V and J are TRBV4-1 and TRBJ2-5; 7 positions agree with TRBD2. CDR1 and CDR2 (germline): MGHRA, YSYEKL. V lost 2 bases to trimming and J lost 3 bases; unmatched junction nucleotides: 0. This CDR3 region has 13 residues. The CDR3 nucleotides read TGCGCCAGCAGCCAACTAGCGGAAGAGACCCAGTACTTC. Its translation is CASSQLAEETQYF.

This clonotype showed up many times. The V and J genes are TRBV19 and TRBJ2-7; 9 bases agree with TRBD1. Germline CDR1 LNHDA, CDR2 SQIVND (reference sequence). The CDR3 is 15 residues long. V lost 8 bases and J lost 6; bases outside the gene matches: 14. CDR3: CASSLTGTGLREQYF. Written as DNA, the CDR3 is TGTGCCAGTTCCTTAACCGGGACAGGGCTTCGCGAGCAGTACTTC.

The V gene is TRBV29-1, the J gene TRBJ2-1, with D hard to call. The CDR3 runs to 13 residues. Germline V lookup: CDR1 SQVTM, CDR2 ANQGSEA. The V and J ends lost 7 bases and 6 bases respectively, with 16 bases between them. The CDR3 spells CSGLGLDFNEQFF. The CDR3 bases are TGCAGCGGGCTAGGGCTAGATTTCAATGAGCAGTTCTTC.

This clonotype was seen many times. The rearrangement uses TRBV7-9 and TRBJ1-1; no definite D call. V lost 4 bases to trimming and J lost 8 bases, with 11 bases between them. The CDR3 has 12 amino acids. The V gene's germline CDR1 is SEHNR and CDR2 FQNEAQ (reference sequence). CDR3 DNA sequence: TGTGCCAGCAGCTCGGAGGGAGGGGAAGCTTTCTTT. This gives the protein CASSSEGGEAFF.

This rearrangement joins TRBV7-3 to TRBJ1-1, with 7 nucleotides matching TRBD1. The length of the CDR3 is 15 residues. The germline gives CDR1 SGHTA, CDR2 FQGTGA. V gave up 4 bases and J gave up 1 base; unmatched junction bases: 6. For the CDR3, the DNA is TGTGCCAGCAGCTCCCGTGGACAGGAGAACACTGAAGCTTTCTTT. It yields the protein CASSSRGQENTEAFF.

This clonotype was counted only a few times. The chain recombines TRBV30 with TRBJ2-7; TRBD1 might be the D (6 bases). V lost 0 bases and J 2 bases, leaving 14 bases between the germline ends. The CDR3 spans 15 residues. Germline assignment: CDR1 GTSNPN and CDR2 SVGIG (reference sequence). The CDR3 protein is CAWSVYSGVTYEQYF. The CDR3, as DNA: TGTGCCTGGAGTGTCTATTCAGGGGTTACCTACGAGCAGTACTTC.

Ten or more counts support this clonotype. V gene TRBV4-3 combines with J gene TRBJ2-7; unclear D gene. V was pared by 3 bases and J by 5 bases, with 11 bases between. Germline CDR1 LGHNA, CDR2 YSLEER. The CDR3 has 13 residues. The CDR3 here is CASSQRPPDEQYF. The CDR3 DNA is TGCGCCAGCAGCCAGAGACCGCCCGACGAGCAGTACTTC.

This chain joins TRBV6-2 or TRBV6-3 and TRBJ1-3, with D unresolved. The CDR3 loop spans 16 amino acids. CDR1 is MNHEY, CDR2 SVGEGT, per germline. Trimming cost V 0 bases and J 0 bases, with 9 bases left between them. CDR3 region: CASSYSGKSSGNTIYF. In nucleotides, the CDR3 is TGTGCCAGCAGTTACTCGGGGAAGAGCTCTGGAAACACCATATATTTT.

The rearrangement uses TRBV2 and TRBJ2-6; D may correspond to TRBD1 or TRBD2 (5 bases each). Germline V lookup: CDR1 SNHLY, CDR2 FYNNEI. The V gene lost 4 bases and the J gene lost 1 base, with 11 bases spanning the gap. The length of the CDR3 is 16 residues. In nucleotides, the CDR3 is TGTGCCAGCAGTGTTCAGGGACCTTCTGGGGCCAACGTCCTGACTTTC. Its protein product is CASSVQGPSGANVLTF.

This clonotype was observed at least ten times. The chain uses TRBV29-1 and TRBJ1-1; D is ambiguous. Germline V gene data show CDR1 as SQVTM and CDR2 as ANQGSEA. Deletions cut 5 bases from V and 3 bases from J, with 22 bases between. CDR3 length: 16 residues. DNA of the CDR3: TGCAGCGTTCGGGGTGTCGTTGGGTTCGGGGACACTGAAGCTTTCTTT. It yields the protein CSVRGVVGFGDTEAFF.

There are many counts of this clonotype. The CDR3, as DNA: TGCAGCGTTCCCCGGGGCAACACCGGGGAGCTGTTTTTT. The encoded protein is CSVPRGNTGELFF. This chain uses TRBV29-1 with TRBJ2-2, with D perhaps matching TRBD1 or TRBD2 (5 bases each). Germline V gene data show CDR1 as SQVTM and CDR2 as ANQGSEA. V lost 5 bases to trimming and J lost 2 bases, with 9 bases between them. The CDR3 extends over 13 amino acids.

This clonotype was recorded many times. The genes are TRBV28 and TRBJ2-7, with 13 bases lining up with TRBD2. CDR3 length: 17 amino acids. The V gene's germline CDR1 is MDHEN and CDR2 SYDVKM. V dropped 5 bases and J dropped 4; count of bases not matched to a gene: 11. CDR3 nucleotides: TGTGCCAGCAGTCCTTTTTGGACTAGCGGGAGTCGGTACGAGCAGTACTTC. Its translation is CASSPFWTSGSRYEQYF.

The chain recombines TRBV28 with TRBJ1-5, with TRBD1 as a possible D gene (5 bases). Germline CDR1 is MDHEN and CDR2 is SYDVKM. This CDR3 contains 15 residues. Between the trimmed V and J ends, which lost 7 bases and 0 bases, there was a span of 13 bases. CDR3 amino acids: CASTLGVSSNQPQHF. The CDR3 DNA is TGTGCCAGCACCCTGGGGGTCTCTAGCAATCAGCCCCAGCATTTT. The full variable domain, its missing parts supplied by reference TRBV28 and TRBJ1-5, is DVKVTQSSRYLVKRTGEKVFLECVQDMDHENMFWYRQDPGLGLRLIYFSYDVKMKEKGDIPEGYSVSREKKERFSLILESASTNQTSMYLCASTLGVSSNQPQHFGDGTRLSIL.

There are many counts of this clonotype. CDR3 region: CASSYGRYGETQYF. The CDR3 DNA is TGTGCCAGCAGTTACGGCCGGTATGGAGAGACCCAGTACTTC. The chain couples TRBV6-2 or TRBV6-3 to TRBJ2-5; D is uncertain. This CDR3 has 14 residues. CDR1 is MNHEY and CDR2 is SVGEGT in the germline V gene. With 2 bases removed from V and 4 bases from J, the gap between germline ends came to 11 bases.

This clonotype was detected ten times or more. This rearrangement joins TRBV12-3 or TRBV12-4 to TRBJ1-3; D call uncertain. V lost 8 bases to trimming and J lost 0 bases, with 17 bases between them. The CDR3 contains 16 residues. The CDR3, as DNA: TGTGCCAGCGCTCCTTACTTGTTCGGCTCTGGAAACACCATATATTTT. Translated: CASAPYLFGSGNTIYF.

This clonotype was recorded at least ten times. The V gene is TRBV20-1, the J gene TRBJ2-7, with D possibly matching TRBD1 (5 bases). This CDR3 is built from 12 residues. The V gene lost 5 bases and the J gene lost 0 bases, with 8 bases spanning the gap. Germline assignment: CDR1 DFQATT and CDR2 SNEGSKA (reference sequence). CDR3 nucleotides: TGCAGTGCTGAGGACAACTCCTACGAGCAGTACTTC. Its translation: CSAEDNSYEQYF.

This clonotype was detected many times. The chain recombines TRBV27 with TRBJ1-2; D ambiguous. The germline CDR1 and CDR2 sequences are MNHEY and SMNVEV (reference sequence). The CDR3 covers 14 residues. Trimming left V 3 bases short and J 2 bases short, with 10 bases between. The CDR3 loop reads CASSFLTGNYGYTF. The CDR3 DNA reads as TGTGCCAGCAGTTTCCTAACGGGGAACTATGGCTACACCTTC.

The V gene is TRBV4-1, the J gene TRBJ1-6; no clear D. Germline CDR1 is MGHRA and CDR2 is YSYEKL. V lost 1 base and J 5 bases, leaving 6 bases between the germline ends. The CDR3 extends over 14 amino acids. For the CDR3, the DNA is TGCGCCAGCAGCCAAGGACCCAATAATTCACCCCTCCACTTT. This sequence encodes CASSQGPNNSPLHF.

This clonotype was seen at least ten times. The rearrangement uses TRBV6-2 or TRBV6-3 and TRBJ2-2; D might be TRBD1 or TRBD2, each matching 5 bases. Deletions cut 7 bases from V and 0 bases from J, with 18 bases between. Germline loops: CDR1 MNHEY, CDR2 SVGEGT. CDR3 length: 17 residues. DNA for the CDR3: TGTGCCAGCACCAATCCCCGTGGGGGATCGAACACCGGGGAGCTGTTTTTT. Protein sequence: CASTNPRGGSNTGELFF.